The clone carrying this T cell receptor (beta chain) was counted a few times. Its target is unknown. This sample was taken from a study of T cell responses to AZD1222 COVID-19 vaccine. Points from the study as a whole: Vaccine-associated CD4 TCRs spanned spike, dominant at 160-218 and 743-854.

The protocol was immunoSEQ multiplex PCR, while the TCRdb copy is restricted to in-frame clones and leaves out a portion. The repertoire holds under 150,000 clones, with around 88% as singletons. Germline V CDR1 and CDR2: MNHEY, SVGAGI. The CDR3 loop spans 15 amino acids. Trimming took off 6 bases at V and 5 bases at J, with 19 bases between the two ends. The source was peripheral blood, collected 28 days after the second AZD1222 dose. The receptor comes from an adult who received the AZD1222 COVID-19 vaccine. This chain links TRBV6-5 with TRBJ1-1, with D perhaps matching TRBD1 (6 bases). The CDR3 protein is CASSPSGEGSTEAFF. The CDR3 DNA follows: TGTGCCAGCAGCCCGTCAGGGGAGGGAAGTACTGAAGCTTTCTTT.